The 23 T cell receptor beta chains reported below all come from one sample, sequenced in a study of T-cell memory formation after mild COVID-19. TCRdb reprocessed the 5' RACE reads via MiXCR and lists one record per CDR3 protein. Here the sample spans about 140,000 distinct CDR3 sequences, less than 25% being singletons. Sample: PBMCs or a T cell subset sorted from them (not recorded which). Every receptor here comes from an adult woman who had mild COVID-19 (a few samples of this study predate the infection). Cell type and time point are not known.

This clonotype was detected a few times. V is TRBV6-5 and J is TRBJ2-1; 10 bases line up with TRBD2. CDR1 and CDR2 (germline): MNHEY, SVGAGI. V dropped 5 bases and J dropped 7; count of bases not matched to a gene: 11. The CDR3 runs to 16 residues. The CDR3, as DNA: TGTGCCAGCAGTCTCACGTTAGCGGGAGGACCGAATGAGCAGTTCTTC. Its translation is CASSLTLAGGPNEQFF.

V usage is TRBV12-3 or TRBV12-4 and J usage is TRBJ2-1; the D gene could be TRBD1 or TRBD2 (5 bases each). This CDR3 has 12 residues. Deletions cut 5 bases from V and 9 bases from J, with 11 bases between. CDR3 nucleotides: TGTGCCAGCAGTCCCGGGGCCACTGAGCAGTTCTTC. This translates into CASSPGATEQFF.

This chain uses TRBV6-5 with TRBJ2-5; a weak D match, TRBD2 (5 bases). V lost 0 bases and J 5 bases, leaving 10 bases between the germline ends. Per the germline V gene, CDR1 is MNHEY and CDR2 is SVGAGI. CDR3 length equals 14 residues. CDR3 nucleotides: TGTGCCAGCAGTTACTCGACGGCGGGTGAGACCCAGTACTTC. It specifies CASSYSTAGETQYF.

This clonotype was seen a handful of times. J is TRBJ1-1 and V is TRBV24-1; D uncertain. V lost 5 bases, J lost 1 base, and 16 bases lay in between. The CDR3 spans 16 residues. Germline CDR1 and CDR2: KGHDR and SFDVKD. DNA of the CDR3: TGTGCCACCAGTGGGTACGGACGTCTCGGGAACACTGAAGCTTTCTTT. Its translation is CATSGYGRLGNTEAFF.

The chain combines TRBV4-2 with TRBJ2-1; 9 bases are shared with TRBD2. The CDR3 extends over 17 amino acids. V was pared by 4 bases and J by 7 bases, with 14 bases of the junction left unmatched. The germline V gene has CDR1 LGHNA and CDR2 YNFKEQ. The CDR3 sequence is CASSPRPLAGIANEQFF. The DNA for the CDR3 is TGTGCCAGCAGCCCGCGCCCGCTAGCGGGAATTGCGAATGAGCAGTTCTTC.

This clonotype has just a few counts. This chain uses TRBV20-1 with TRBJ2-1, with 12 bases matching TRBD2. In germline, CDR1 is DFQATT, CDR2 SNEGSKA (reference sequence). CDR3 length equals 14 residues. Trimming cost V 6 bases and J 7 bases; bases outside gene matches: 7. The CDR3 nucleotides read TGCAGTGCAGATGGACTAGCGGGGAATAATGAGCAGTTCTTC. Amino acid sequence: CSADGLAGNNEQFF.

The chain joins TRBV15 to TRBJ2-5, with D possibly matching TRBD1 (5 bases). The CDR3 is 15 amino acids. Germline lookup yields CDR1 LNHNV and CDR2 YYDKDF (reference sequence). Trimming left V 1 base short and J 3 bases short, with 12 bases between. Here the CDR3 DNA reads TGTGCCACCAGCAGAGTCGGCCAGGGCAAAGAGACCCAGTACTTC. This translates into CATSRVGQGKETQYF.

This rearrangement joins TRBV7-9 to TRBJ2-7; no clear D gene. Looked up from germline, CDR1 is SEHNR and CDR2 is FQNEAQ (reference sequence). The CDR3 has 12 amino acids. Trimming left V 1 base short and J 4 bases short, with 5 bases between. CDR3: CASSLGFYEQYF. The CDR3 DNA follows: TGTGCCAGCAGCTTAGGTTTTTACGAGCAGTACTTC. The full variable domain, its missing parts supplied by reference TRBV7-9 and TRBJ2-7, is DTGVSQNPRHKITKRGQNVTFRCDPISEHNRLYWYRQTLGQGPEFLTYFQNEAQLEKSRLLSDRFSAERPKGSFSTLEIQRTEQGDSAMYLCASSLGFYEQYFGPGTRLTVT.

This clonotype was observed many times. The CDR3 sequence: CASSSDSYEQYF. The CDR3 DNA is TGTGCCAGCAGCTCCGATTCCTACGAGCAGTACTTC. The rearrangement links TRBV5-6 to TRBJ2-7, with D uncertain. The CDR3 consists of 12 residues. V was trimmed by 3 bases and J by 1 base, leaving 5 bases between them. Germline CDR1 reads SGHDT; CDR2 reads YYEEEE. Based on the CDR3 plus reference TRBV5-6 and TRBJ2-7, the full variable domain is DAGVTQSPTHLIKTRGQQVTLRCSPKSGHDTVSWYQQALGQGPQFIFQYYEEEERQRGNFPDRFSGHQFPNYSSELNVNALLLGDSALYLCASSSDSYEQYFGPGTRLTVT.

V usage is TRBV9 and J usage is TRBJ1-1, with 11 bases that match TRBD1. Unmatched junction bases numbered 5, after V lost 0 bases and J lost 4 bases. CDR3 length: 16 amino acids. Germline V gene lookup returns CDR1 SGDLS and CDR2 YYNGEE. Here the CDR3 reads CASSVAGTGGITEAFF. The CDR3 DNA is TGTGCCAGCAGCGTAGCTGGGACAGGGGGAATCACTGAAGCTTTCTTT.

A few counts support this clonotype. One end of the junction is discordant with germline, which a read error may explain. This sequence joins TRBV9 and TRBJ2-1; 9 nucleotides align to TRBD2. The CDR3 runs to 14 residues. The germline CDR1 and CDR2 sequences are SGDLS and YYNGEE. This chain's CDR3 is CASSVAGSGSYRLF. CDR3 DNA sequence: TGTGCCAGCAGCGTAGCGGGTAGCGGGAGTTATAGGCTCTTC.

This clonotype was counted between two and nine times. This CDR3 reads CASSQGGGIRDTQYF. The DNA for the CDR3 is TGCGCCAGCAGCCAAGGGGGGGGAATACGAGATACGCAGTATTTT. This chain uses TRBV4-1 with TRBJ2-3, with 7 bases fitting TRBD2. The CDR3 is made up of 15 amino acids. Germline assignment: CDR1 MGHRA and CDR2 YSYEKL. J was trimmed by 5 bases and V by 1 base; bases with no gene match: 6.

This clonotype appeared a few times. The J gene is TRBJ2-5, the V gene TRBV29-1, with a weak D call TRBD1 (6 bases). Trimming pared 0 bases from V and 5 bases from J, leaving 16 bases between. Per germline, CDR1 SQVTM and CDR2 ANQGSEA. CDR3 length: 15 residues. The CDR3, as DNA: TGCAGCGTTGAAGAATTGGACAGATTAGGGGAGACCCAGTACTTC. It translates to CSVEELDRLGETQYF.

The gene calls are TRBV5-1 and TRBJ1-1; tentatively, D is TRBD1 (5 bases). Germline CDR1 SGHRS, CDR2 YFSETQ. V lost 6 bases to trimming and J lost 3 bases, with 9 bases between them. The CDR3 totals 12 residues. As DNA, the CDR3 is TGCGCCAGCAAATTGGGGCACACTGAAGCTTTCTTT. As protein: CASKLGHTEAFF.

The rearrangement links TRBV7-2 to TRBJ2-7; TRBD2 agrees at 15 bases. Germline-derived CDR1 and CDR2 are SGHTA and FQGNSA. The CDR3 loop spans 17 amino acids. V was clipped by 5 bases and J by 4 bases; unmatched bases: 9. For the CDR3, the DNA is TGTGCCAGCAGCCGGACTAGCGGGAGGGATCGATCATACGAGCAGTACTTC. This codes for CASSRTSGRDRSYEQYF.

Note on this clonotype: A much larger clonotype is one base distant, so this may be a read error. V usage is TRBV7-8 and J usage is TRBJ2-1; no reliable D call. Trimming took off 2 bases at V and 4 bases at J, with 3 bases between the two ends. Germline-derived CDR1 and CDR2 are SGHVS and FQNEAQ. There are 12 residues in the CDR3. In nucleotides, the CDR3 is TGTGCCAGCAGCTTACGGTACAATGAGCAGTTCTTC. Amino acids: CASSLRYNEQFF.

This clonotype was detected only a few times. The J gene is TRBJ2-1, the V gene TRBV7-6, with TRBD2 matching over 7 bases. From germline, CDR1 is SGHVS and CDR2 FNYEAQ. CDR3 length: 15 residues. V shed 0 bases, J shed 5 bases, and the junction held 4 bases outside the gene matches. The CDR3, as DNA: TGTGCCAGCAGCTTAGCGGGGGGGATCAACAATGAGCAGTTCTTC. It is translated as CASSLAGGINNEQFF.

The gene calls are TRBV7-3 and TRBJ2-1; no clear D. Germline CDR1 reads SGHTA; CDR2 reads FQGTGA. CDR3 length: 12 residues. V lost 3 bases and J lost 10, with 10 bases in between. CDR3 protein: CASSFDVGEQFF. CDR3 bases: TGTGCCAGCAGCTTCGATGTAGGGGAGCAGTTCTTC.

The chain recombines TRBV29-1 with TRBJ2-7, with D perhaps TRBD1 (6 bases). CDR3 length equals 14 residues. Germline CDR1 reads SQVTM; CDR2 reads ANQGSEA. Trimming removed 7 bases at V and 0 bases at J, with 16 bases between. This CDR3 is CSAQDSSSSYEQYF. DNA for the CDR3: TGCAGCGCCCAGGACAGCTCCAGCTCCTACGAGCAGTACTTC.

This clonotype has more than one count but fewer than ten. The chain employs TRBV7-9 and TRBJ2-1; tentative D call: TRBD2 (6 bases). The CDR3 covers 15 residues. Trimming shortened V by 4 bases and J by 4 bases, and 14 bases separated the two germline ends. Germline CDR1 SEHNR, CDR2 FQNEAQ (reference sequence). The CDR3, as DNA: TGTGCCAGCAGCTCACCGGGAGTTGGTTACAATGAGCAGTTCTTC. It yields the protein CASSSPGVGYNEQFF. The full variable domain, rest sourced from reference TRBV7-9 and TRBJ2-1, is DTGVSQNPRHKITKRGQNVTFRCDPISEHNRLYWYRQTLGQGPEFLTYFQNEAQLEKSRLLSDRFSAERPKGSFSTLEIQRTEQGDSAMYLCASSSPGVGYNEQFFGPGTRLTVL.

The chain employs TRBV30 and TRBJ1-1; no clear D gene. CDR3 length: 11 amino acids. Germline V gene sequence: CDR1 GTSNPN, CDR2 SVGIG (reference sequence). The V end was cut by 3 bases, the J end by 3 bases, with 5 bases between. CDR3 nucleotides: TGTGCCTGGAGGGGCTACACTGAAGCTTTCTTT. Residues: CAWRGYTEAFF.

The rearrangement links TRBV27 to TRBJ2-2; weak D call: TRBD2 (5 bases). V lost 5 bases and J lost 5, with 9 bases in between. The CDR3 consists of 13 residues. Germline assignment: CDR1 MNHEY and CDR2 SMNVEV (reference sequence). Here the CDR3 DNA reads TGTGCCAGCAGTCCTAGGGAGACCGGGGAGCTGTTTTTT. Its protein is CASSPRETGELFF.

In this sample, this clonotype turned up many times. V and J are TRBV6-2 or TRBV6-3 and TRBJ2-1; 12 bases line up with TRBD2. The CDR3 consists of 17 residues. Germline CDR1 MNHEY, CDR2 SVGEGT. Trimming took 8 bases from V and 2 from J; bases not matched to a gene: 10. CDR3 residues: CASLTKLAGGTYNEQFF. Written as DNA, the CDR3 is TGTGCCAGCCTAACCAAACTAGCGGGAGGAACCTACAATGAGCAGTTCTTC.